These 5 T cell receptor beta chains were all obtained from the same sample, sequenced in a study of vaccination effects on CD4 cells after COVID-19. This table comes from immunoSEQ multiplex PCR, and its TCRdb copy is limited to in-frame clones, with some not included. The sample includes more than 40,000 clones, around 77% of them seen just once. Viral peptide pool expansion of antigen-specific CD4+ T cells preceded sequencing in the ViraFEST assay. Isolating CD4+ T cells followed about 10 days of culture. Prior SARS-CoV-2 infection was absent in the vaccine recipients, as shown by negative nucleocapsid antibodies. The antigens for these receptors are not known. The source was CD4+ T cells from PBMCs cultured with HCoV-NL63 spike peptides, collected before COVID-19 vaccination. These receptors all come from a human donor who received a COVID-19 vaccine.

V usage is TRBV9 and J usage is TRBJ1-2; D is possibly TRBD1 (5 bases). This CDR3 is 15 amino acids long. V was pared by 2 bases and J by 8 bases, with 19 bases between. CDR1 and CDR2 (germline): SGDLS, YYNGEE. CDR3 amino acids: CASSVALSGGSGYTF. CDR3 in DNA: TGTGCCAGCAGCGTTGCATTATCCGGGGGATCAGGCTACACCTTC. Full variable domain (outside the CDR3, taken from reference TRBV9 and TRBJ1-2): DSGVTQTPKHLITATGQRVTLRCSPRSGDLSVYWYQQSLDQGLQFLIQYYNGEERAKGNILERFSAQQFPDLHSELNLSSLELGDSALYFCASSVALSGGSGYTFGSGTRLTVV.

The chain couples TRBV19 to TRBJ1-2; D is undetermined. The V gene's germline CDR1 is LNHDA and CDR2 SQIVND (reference sequence). Trimming took off 5 bases at V and 6 bases at J, with 10 bases between the two ends. The CDR3 loop spans 12 amino acids. CDR3 DNA: TGTGCCAGTAGTGATCGGGTGGATGGCTACACCTTC. It encodes CASSDRVDGYTF.

This clone turned up a few times. The chain links TRBV24-1 to TRBJ1-1; no clear D gene. Deletions cut 2 bases from V and 1 base from J, with 10 bases between. The CDR3 totals 15 residues. Germline CDR1 reads KGHDR; CDR2 reads SFDVKD. CDR3 coding DNA: TGTGCCACCAGTGATTCGAGGACGGGGAACACTGAAGCTTTCTTT. Amino acid sequence: CATSDSRTGNTEAFF.

The chain joins TRBV5-8 to TRBJ1-1; TRBD1 matches 9 bases. This CDR3 has 16 amino acids. Trimming cost V 4 bases and J 1 base; bases outside gene matches: 8. Germline loops: CDR1 SGHTS, CDR2 YDEGEE. The CDR3 loop is CASSGWEDRGNTEAFF. The CDR3 nucleotides are TGTGCCAGCAGCGGATGGGAGGACAGGGGGAACACTGAAGCTTTCTTT.

This clone was counted a single time. The genes are TRBV6-1 and TRBJ2-5, with TRBD2 identical over 14 bases. The CDR3 is 17 amino acids. V was clipped by 4 bases and J by 0 bases; unmatched bases: 4. Germline values: CDR1 MNHNS, CDR2 SASEGT. CDR3 DNA sequence: TGTGCCAGCAGTGCAGGACTAGCGGGGGGTTACCAAGAGACCCAGTACTTC. Protein sequence: CASSAGLAGGYQETQYF.